This TCR beta chain originates from a study of blood T cell repertoires in COVID-19. CDR3 length: 15 amino acids. The J segment lost 8 bases and the V segment lost 3 bases, leaving 5 bases of the junction unmatched. CDR1 is SNHLY, CDR2 FYNNEI, per germline. This clone was picked up one time. The protocol was immunoSEQ multiplex PCR, while the TCRdb copy is restricted to in-frame clones and leaves out a portion. The table lists approximately 280,000 clones, roughly 85% of them singletons, with approximately 5.1% in the top ten. The chain uses TRBV2 and TRBJ2-1; 12 nucleotides match TRBD2. Material for sequencing was peripheral blood. This TCR derives from a man aged 45 to 65 with active or convalescent COVID-19. This chain's CDR3 is CASSDFGTSGYEQFF. In DNA, the CDR3 is TGTGCCAGCAGTGATTTTGGGACTAGCGGGTATGAGCAGTTCTTC.